This TCR beta chain was sequenced during a study of T cells in Graves' hyperthyroidism and ophthalmopathy. Study as a whole: Sampling of peripheral blood happened at initial diagnosis, prior to any treatment.

Regions amplified from RNA transcripts were the TCR beta CDR3 regions. First-round RT-PCR with HTBI primers amplified the TCR CDR3 region. TCRdb reanalysed the multiplex PCR reads using MiXCR and keeps one entry per CDR3 protein. The table lists 250,000 or so distinct CDR3 sequences, more than 12% of them singletons. This clonotype was detected only once. What it binds is unknown. Study-level results: The model anticipated ophthalmopathy a median about six months pre-onset. In the blood, most expanded thyroid clonotypes above 0.001 appeared as well.

Recently diagnosed hyperthyroidism of less than 2 months' duration affected patients aged 18 to 65. The clonotype was recovered from a woman aged 35 to 49 with Graves' hyperthyroidism that later progressed to Graves' ophthalmopathy. Sequenced input: blood.

The CDR3 spells CASSSQVAAEYNEQFF. CDR3 bases: TGTGCCAGCAGCTCTCAAGTAGCGGCCGAGTACAATGAGCAGTTCTTC. The chain joins TRBV7-7 to TRBJ2-1; perhaps TRBD2 as D (6 bases). Germline V gene data show CDR1 as SSHAT and CDR2 as FNYEAQ (reference sequence). The CDR3 spans 16 residues. With 4 bases removed from V and 4 bases from J, the gap between germline ends came to 17 bases. Full variable domain (outside the CDR3, taken from reference TRBV7-7 and TRBJ2-1): GAGVSQSPRYKVTKRGQDVTLRCDPISSHATLYWYQQALGQGPEFLTYFNYEAQPDKSGLPSDRFSAERPEGSISTLTIQRTEQRDSAMYRCASSSQVAAEYNEQFFGPGTRLTVL.